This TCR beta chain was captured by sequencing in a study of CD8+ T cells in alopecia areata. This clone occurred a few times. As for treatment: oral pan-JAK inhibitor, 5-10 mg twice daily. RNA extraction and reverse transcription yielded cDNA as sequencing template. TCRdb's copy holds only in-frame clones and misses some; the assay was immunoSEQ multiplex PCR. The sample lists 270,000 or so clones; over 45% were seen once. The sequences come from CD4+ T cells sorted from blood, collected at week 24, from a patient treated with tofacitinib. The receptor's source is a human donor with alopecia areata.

The CDR3 protein is CASVTGADTEAFF. Here the CDR3 DNA reads TGTGCCAGCGTAACAGGGGCGGACACTGAAGCTTTCTTT. The genes are TRBV6-6 and TRBJ1-1; 7 bases agree with TRBD1. Germline V CDR1 and CDR2: MNHNY, SVGAGI (reference sequence). V was clipped by 8 bases and J by 3 bases; unmatched bases: 6. The CDR3 runs to 13 residues.